This T cell receptor beta chain was found in a study of T cell repertoires in cytomegalovirus infection. Study results and caveats: Dominant in the ex vivo response were TCR beta clonotypes restricted by HLA-C and specific for CMV.

Trimming left V 1 base short and J 6 bases short, with 12 bases between. Per germline, CDR1 MGHRA and CDR2 YSYEKL. The CDR3 is 14 residues long. In TCRdb, the reads were re-called with MiXCR into one record per CDR3 protein. This sample has around 450,000 distinct CDR3 sequences, with under 40% found just once. About this clonotype itself: No antigen is known for it.

The chain couples TRBV4-1 to TRBJ1-1; D call uncertain. This sequence originates from a human donor in good health (CMV status not recorded). Some clones in this sample may be carry-over from other donors' samples. The sequencing input was PBMCs. The CDR3 DNA reads TGCGCCAGCAGCCAAGTAAAATTGGCCGCTGAAGCTTTCTTT. It yields the protein CASSQVKLAAEAFF.